The 31 T cell receptor beta chains reported below all come from one sample, sequenced in a study of vaccination effects on CD4 cells after COVID-19. The protocol was immunoSEQ multiplex PCR, while the TCRdb copy is restricted to in-frame clones and leaves out a portion. This table holds 78,000 or so clones, roughly 79% found once. Sequencing followed a ViraFEST assay step that expanded antigen-specific CD4+ T cells with viral peptide pools. Cells that had been cultured for 10 days were the source of isolated CD4+ T cells. The vaccine recipients had no prior SARS-CoV-2 infection, with negative nucleocapsid antibodies. These receptors have no known antigen. Sample: CD4+ T cells from PBMCs cultured with SARS-CoV-2 spike peptides, taken before COVID-19 vaccination. The receptors were gathered from a human donor who received a COVID-19 vaccine.

The chain joins TRBV10-1 to TRBJ2-1; 12 nucleotides line up with TRBD1. Germline trimming cut 6 bases from V and 8 bases from J; bases unmatched to any gene: 11. Germline V gene data show CDR1 as WNHNN and CDR2 as SYGVQD (reference sequence). This CDR3 is 16 amino acids long. CDR3 sequence reads: CASSFIRDRGRDEQFF. The CDR3 DNA reads TGCGCCAGCAGCTTTATCCGGGACAGGGGGCGCGATGAGCAGTTCTTC.

V and J are TRBV15 and TRBJ2-5; either TRBD1 or TRBD2 may fit D (7 bases each). CDR1 is LNHNV and CDR2 is YYDKDF in the germline V gene (reference sequence). V was cut by 5 bases and J by 5 bases, with 24 bases left in between. CDR3 length: 17 amino acids. The CDR3 nucleotides read TGTGCCACCAGCGATTACTCGACAGGGATCGGGAGGGAGACCCAGTACTTC. Translation: CATSDYSTGIGRETQYF. The complete variable domain, with remaining parts taken from reference TRBV15 and TRBJ2-5, reads DAMVIQNPRYQVTQFGKPVTLSCSQTLNHNVMYWYQQKSSQAPKLLFHYYDKDFNNEADTPDNFQSRRPNTSFCFLDIRSPGLGDTAMYLCATSDYSTGIGRETQYFGPGTRLLVL.

This chain links TRBV19 with TRBJ2-3; TRBD1 matches 7 bases. The CDR3 is 16 amino acids. V gave up 5 bases and J gave up 4 bases; unmatched junction bases: 12. Germline CDR1 is LNHDA and CDR2 is SQIVND (reference sequence). CDR3 residues: CASSVGTVFLADTQYF. The CDR3 DNA reads TGTGCCAGTAGTGTCGGGACAGTCTTCCTCGCAGATACGCAGTATTTT.

The chain has TRBV18 and TRBJ1-2; TRBD1 matches at 10 bases. The CDR3 consists of 14 residues. V was clipped by 3 bases and J by 11 bases; unmatched bases: 9. Germline V CDR1 and CDR2: KGHSH, LQKENI. The CDR3, as DNA: TGTGCCAGCTCACCTACGGGACAGGGGCCCCGATACACCTTC. It yields the protein CASSPTGQGPRYTF.

This clone appeared a few times. V is TRBV15 and J is TRBJ2-7, with D uncertain. Germline V gene data show CDR1 as LNHNV and CDR2 as YYDKDF (reference sequence). V lost 2 bases and J lost 3, with 8 bases in between. There are 13 residues in the CDR3. CDR3 sequence reads: CATSRQVDYEQYV. DNA for the CDR3: TGTGCCACCAGCAGACAGGTAGACTACGAGCAGTACGTC.

J is TRBJ2-1 and V is TRBV15, with D tentatively TRBD1 (7 bases). The V gene lost 0 bases and the J gene lost 8 bases, with 14 bases spanning the gap. This CDR3 spans 15 amino acids. Germline V CDR1 and CDR2: LNHNV, YYDKDF (reference sequence). The CDR3 DNA reads TGTGCCACCAGCAGAGATGGAGGGGGCAGCGATGAGCAGTTCTTC. This sequence encodes CATSRDGGGSDEQFF.

This chain connects TRBV7-7 to TRBJ2-1; D uncertain. Germline lookup yields CDR1 SSHAT and CDR2 FNYEAQ (reference sequence). Deletions cut 5 bases from V and 7 bases from J, with 15 bases between. The CDR3 length is 14 residues. The CDR3 region is CASSPVGSRNEQFF. DNA of the CDR3: TGTGCCAGCAGCCCCGTTGGCTCAAGGAATGAGCAGTTCTTC.

The chain couples TRBV19 to TRBJ2-5; 7 positions match TRBD1. Germline-derived CDR1 and CDR2 are LNHDA and SQIVND (reference sequence). CDR3 size: 15 residues. V shed 5 bases and J 4 bases; nucleotides not matched to a gene: 10. Here the CDR3 DNA reads TGTGCCAGTAGTGGGTACAGGGGATCAGGAGAGACCCAGTACTTC. Protein product: CASSGYRGSGETQYF. The full variable domain, rest sourced from reference TRBV19 and TRBJ2-5, is DGGITQSPKYLFRKEGQNVTLSCEQNLNHDAMYWYRQDPGQGLRLIYYSQIVNDFQKGDIAEGYSVSREKKESFPLTVTSAQKNPTAFYLCASSGYRGSGETQYFGPGTRLLVL.

This clone appeared a single time. The chain carries TRBV5-6 and TRBJ1-2, with 9 bases identical to TRBD1. The V segment lost 4 bases and the J segment 7 bases; nucleotides outside the gene matches: 8. CDR3 size: 14 residues. The germline V gene has CDR1 SGHDT and CDR2 YYEEEE. The CDR3 DNA follows: TGTGCCAGCAGCCTAAAACACAGGGGGCCTGGCTACACCTTC. The encoded protein is CASSLKHRGPGYTF.

This clone was seen a single time. CDR3 sequence reads: CASSLVISASQPQHF. DNA of the CDR3: TGTGCCAGCAGCTTAGTCATCTCGGCCAGTCAGCCCCAGCATTTT. The V gene is TRBV7-2, the J gene TRBJ1-5; D is undetermined. Germline values: CDR1 SGHTA, CDR2 FQGNSA. The V gene lost 1 base and the J gene lost 6 bases, with 13 bases spanning the gap. The CDR3 covers 15 residues.

This clone was counted between two and nine times. This chain links TRBV25-1 with TRBJ1-6, with D perhaps TRBD1 (6 bases). V shed 6 bases and J shed 7 bases, with 13 bases lying between them. In germline, CDR1 is MGHDK, CDR2 SYGVNS. The CDR3 loop spans 14 amino acids. CDR3 nucleotides: TGTGCCAGCAGCCGGGACAATAGAAATTCACCCCTCCACTTT. Translated, it gives CASSRDNRNSPLHF. The full variable domain, rest sourced from reference TRBV25-1 and TRBJ1-6, is EADIYQTPRYLVIGTGKKITLECSQTMGHDKMYWYQQDPGMELHLIHYSYGVNSTEKGDLSSESTVSRIRTEHFPLTLESARPSHTSQYLCASSRDNRNSPLHFGNGTRLTVT.

The genes are TRBV30 and TRBJ1-2; no clear D gene. Germline loops: CDR1 GTSNPN, CDR2 SVGIG (reference sequence). V was shortened by 0 bases and J by 4 bases, with 9 bases between the two germline ends. This CDR3 comprises 13 residues. CDR3 in DNA: TGTGCCTGGAGTGTAATGGAAATCTATGGCTACACCTTC. Encoded protein: CAWSVMEIYGYTF.

Only one count was recorded for this clone. The chain links TRBV3-1 (or the pseudogene TRBV3-2) to TRBJ2-3; perhaps TRBD1 as D (6 bases). V was pared by 5 bases and J by 3 bases, with 12 bases between. Germline CDR1 is LGHDT and CDR2 is YNNKEL (reference sequence). The CDR3 runs to 14 residues. The DNA for the CDR3 is TGTGCCAGCAGCTCCAGGGGTCGGACAGATACGCAGTATTTT. Translated: CASSSRGRTDTQYF.

The V and J genes are TRBV19 and TRBJ1-1; possibly TRBD1 for D (6 bases). The CDR3 totals 16 residues. Germline V gene sequence: CDR1 LNHDA, CDR2 SQIVND (reference sequence). V lost 7 bases, J lost 3 bases, and 21 bases lay in between. The DNA of the CDR3 is TGTGCCAGTATTTTTATCGGATGGGACATATACACTGAAGCTTTCTTT. Translated, it gives CASIFIGWDIYTEAFF.

The V gene is TRBV7-8, the J gene TRBJ2-1; D perhaps matches TRBD1 (10 bases). Germline CDR1 is SGHVS and CDR2 is FQNEAQ. CDR3 length: 17 amino acids. V was trimmed by 5 bases and J by 5 bases, leaving 22 bases between them. The CDR3 loop reads CASSQGTGERGDNEQFF. Written as DNA, the CDR3 is TGTGCCAGCAGCCAAGGGACAGGGGAGCGGGGGGACAATGAGCAGTTCTTC.

The chain joins TRBV7-8 to TRBJ1-3, with D unresolved. The CDR3 has 18 residues. The V end was cut by 1 base, the J end by 0 bases, with 16 bases between. Per the germline V gene, CDR1 is SGHVS and CDR2 is FQNEAQ. The CDR3 bases are TGTGCCAGCAGCTTAGTTTTTGCGACTCTTGACTCTGGAAACACCATATATTTT. Translated: CASSLVFATLDSGNTIYF.

This chain joins TRBV4-2 and TRBJ2-5, with 16 bases fitting TRBD2. V lost 4 bases to trimming and J lost 2 bases; unmatched junction nucleotides: 19. The CDR3 has 22 residues. Germline assignment: CDR1 LGHNA and CDR2 YNFKEQ. The DNA for the CDR3 is TGTGCCAGCAGCCCAGTCCCGGGACTAGCGGGGGGGCCATCTGGGATACAAGAGACCCAGTACTTC. Its translation: CASSPVPGLAGGPSGIQETQYF.

The chain uses TRBV7-2 and TRBJ1-1, with D possibly TRBD1 on 6 matching bases. Germline loops: CDR1 SGHTA, CDR2 FQGNSA. CDR3 length equals 14 residues. V lost 6 bases to trimming and J lost 0 bases, with 11 bases between them. CDR3 region: CASRTGQMNTEAFF. DNA for the CDR3: TGTGCCAGCAGAACGGGACAAATGAACACTGAAGCTTTCTTT.

The rearrangement uses TRBV3-1 (or the pseudogene TRBV3-2) and TRBJ1-3; D gene ambiguous. Between the trimmed V and J ends, which lost 2 bases and 0 bases, there was a span of 2 bases. The CDR3 contains 13 residues. CDR1 is LGHDT, CDR2 YNNKEL, per germline (reference sequence). CDR3 bases: TGTGCCAGCAGCCAATACTCTGGAAACACCATATATTTT. This gives the protein CASSQYSGNTIYF.

The chain couples TRBV10-3 to TRBJ2-1, with unresolved D. The CDR3 sequence is 15 residues long. In germline, CDR1 is ENHRY, CDR2 SYGVKD. Trimming shortened V by 2 bases and J by 4 bases, and 12 bases separated the two germline ends. CDR3 nucleotide sequence: TGTGCCATCAGTGAGAGAGTAGCTATTTACAATGAGCAGTTCTTC. It yields the protein CAISERVAIYNEQFF.

The V call is TRBV11-1, the J call TRBJ1-3; D ambiguous. V dropped 4 bases and J dropped 4 bases, with 17 bases sitting between them. This CDR3 is built from 16 residues. The germline V gene encodes CDR1 SGHAT and CDR2 FQDESV (reference sequence). In DNA form, the CDR3 reads TGTGCCAGCAGCTCGCTGGGTCCCGGACGAGGAAACACCATATATTTT. Protein sequence: CASSSLGPGRGNTIYF.

V is TRBV6-1 and J is TRBJ1-5, with 7 bases matching TRBD1. Germline CDR1 is MNHNS and CDR2 is SASEGT. The CDR3 sequence is 16 residues long. The trim removed 4 bases at V and 2 bases at J, leaving 8 bases unmatched. The CDR3 sequence: CASSVQGDGGNQPQHF. CDR3 DNA sequence: TGTGCCAGCAGTGTCCAGGGGGATGGGGGCAATCAGCCCCAGCATTTT.

This sequence joins TRBV7-2 and TRBJ2-2; D call uncertain. CDR1 SGHTA and CDR2 FQGNSA come from the germline V gene. The CDR3 sequence is 12 residues long. Deletions cut 5 bases from V and 6 bases from J, with 7 bases between. This CDR3 is CASSPLAGELFF. As DNA, the CDR3 is TGTGCCAGCAGCCCCCTGGCCGGGGAGCTGTTTTTT.

The chain uses TRBV3-1 (or the pseudogene TRBV3-2) and TRBJ1-4, with 7 positions matching TRBD1. The CDR3 has 13 amino acids. The V gene's germline CDR1 is LGHDT and CDR2 YNNKEL (reference sequence). The V and J ends lost 1 base and 11 bases, in that order; junction bases with no gene match: 4. This chain's CDR3 is CASSQGDSGKLFF. CDR3 nucleotides: TGTGCCAGCAGCCAAGGGGACAGCGGGAAACTGTTTTTT.

The chain recombines TRBV28 with TRBJ1-4, with TRBD1 matching over 7 bases. Germline V gene data show CDR1 as MDHEN and CDR2 as SYDVKM. V lost 2 bases and J lost 5; bases outside the gene matches: 14. CDR3 length: 18 residues. The CDR3 is CASSLVSGRGVTNEKLFF. DNA of the CDR3: TGTGCCAGCAGTTTAGTCTCGGGCAGGGGGGTTACAAATGAAAAACTGTTTTTT.

The chain is built from TRBV5-8 and TRBJ2-3; 12 bases map to TRBD2. Germline trimming cut 7 bases from V and 0 bases from J; bases unmatched to any gene: 3. The CDR3 covers 15 residues. Germline V gene sequence: CDR1 SGHTS, CDR2 YDEGEE. Written as DNA, the CDR3 is TGTGCCAGCCCCGGACTAGCGGGAAGCACAGATACGCAGTATTTT. This codes for CASPGLAGSTDTQYF.

J is TRBJ2-5 and V is TRBV9; 9 bases align to TRBD2. The CDR3 runs 16 residues. Germline V CDR1 and CDR2: SGDLS, YYNGEE. After removal of 0 bases from V and 4 bases from J, the junction contained 7 bases not matched to a gene. CDR3 nucleotide sequence: TGTGCCAGCAGCGTAGCTCTCGGTAGCGGGGGAGAGACCCAGTACTTC. Translation gives CASSVALGSGGETQYF.

This sequence joins TRBV24-1 and TRBJ2-3; the D gene is possibly TRBD1 (5 bases). V lost 2 bases to trimming and J lost 2 bases, with 10 bases between them. Germline-derived CDR1 and CDR2 are KGHDR and SFDVKD. This CDR3 contains 15 residues. The DNA of the CDR3 is TGTGCCACCAGTGATTCCAGGGTAGCCACAGATACGCAGTATTTT. As protein: CATSDSRVATDTQYF.

V and J are TRBV9 and TRBJ2-1; the match to TRBD1 covers 8 bases. CDR1 is SGDLS, CDR2 YYNGEE, per germline. The V gene end was trimmed by 0 bases and the J gene end by 7 bases; junction bases not matched to a gene: 6. This CDR3 is built from 15 residues. The CDR3 spells CASSVEGQVMNEQFF. CDR3 nucleotide sequence: TGTGCCAGCAGCGTAGAGGGACAGGTTATGAATGAGCAGTTCTTC.

This chain joins TRBV3-1 (or the pseudogene TRBV3-2) and TRBJ2-4; 8 bases fit TRBD1. The CDR3 sequence is 15 residues long. Trimming cost V 4 bases and J 3 bases; bases outside gene matches: 5. From germline, CDR1 is LGHDT and CDR2 YNNKEL (reference sequence). CDR3 in amino acids: CASSPQGAGKNIQYF. The CDR3 DNA follows: TGTGCCAGCAGCCCGCAGGGGGCCGGCAAAAACATTCAGTACTTC.

The chain couples TRBV7-2 to TRBJ1-2, with 9 positions matching TRBD1. CDR1 SGHTA and CDR2 FQGNSA come from the germline V gene. CDR3 length: 15 amino acids. The ends lost 3 bases at V and 3 bases at J; junction bases unmatched: 5. The CDR3 region is CASSFNRGQDYGYTF. The CDR3 region has the DNA TGTGCCAGCAGCTTTAACAGGGGGCAGGACTATGGCTACACCTTC.